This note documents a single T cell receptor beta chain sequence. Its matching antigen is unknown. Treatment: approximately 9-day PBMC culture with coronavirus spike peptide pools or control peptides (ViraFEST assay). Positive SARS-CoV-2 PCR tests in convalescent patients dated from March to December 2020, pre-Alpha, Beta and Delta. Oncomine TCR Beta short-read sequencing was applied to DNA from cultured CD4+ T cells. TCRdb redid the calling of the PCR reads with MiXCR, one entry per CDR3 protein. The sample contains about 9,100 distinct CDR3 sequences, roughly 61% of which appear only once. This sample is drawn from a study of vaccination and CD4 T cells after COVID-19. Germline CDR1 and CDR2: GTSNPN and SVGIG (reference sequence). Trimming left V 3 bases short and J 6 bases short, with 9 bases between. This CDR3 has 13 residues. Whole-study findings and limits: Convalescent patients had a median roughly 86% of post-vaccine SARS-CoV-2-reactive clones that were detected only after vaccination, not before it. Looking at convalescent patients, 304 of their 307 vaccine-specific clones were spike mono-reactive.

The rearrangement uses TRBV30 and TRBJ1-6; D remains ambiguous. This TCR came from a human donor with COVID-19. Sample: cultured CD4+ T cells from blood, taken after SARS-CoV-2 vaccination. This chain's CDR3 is CAWSESSNSPLHF. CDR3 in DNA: TGTGCCTGGAGCGAAAGCAGTAATTCACCCCTCCACTTT.